This entry describes one TCR beta chain. The source of the sample is a study of T cell changes during pregnancy in multiple sclerosis. TCRdb's table, derived via immunoSEQ multiplex PCR, lists solely in-frame clones and lacks some. The sample holds 20,000 to 25,000 clones, about 89% seen once. V was clipped by 7 bases and J by 4 bases; unmatched bases: 6. CDR1 is SNHLY and CDR2 is FYNNEI in the germline V gene. The CDR3 runs 14 residues. V and J are TRBV2 and TRBJ2-2, with TRBD1 identical over 7 bases. This receptor was identified in a female donor with multiple sclerosis, enrolled in a pregnancy study. Sequences were derived from CD8+ T cells from peripheral blood mononuclear cells, sampled in the first trimester of pregnancy. CDR3 nucleotides: TGTGCCAGCAACGAGGCAGGGGGCACCGGGGAGCTGTTTTTT. It is translated as CASNEAGGTGELFF. The full variable domain, its missing parts supplied by reference TRBV2 and TRBJ2-2, is EPEVTQTPSHQVTQMGQEVILRCVPISNHLYFYWYRQILGQKVEFLVSFYNNEISEKSEIFDDQFSVERPDGSNFTLKIRSTKLEDSAMYFCASNEAGGTGELFFGEGSRLTVL.